This T cell receptor beta chain emerged from a study of blood T cell repertoires in COVID-19. Looking at the study overall: Samples of COVID-19 (acute and convalescent) were obtained from the United States, Italy and Spain.

Some clones are missing from TCRdb's copy, which holds only in-frame ones; the method was immunoSEQ multiplex PCR. The sample shows about 120,000 clones, 82% of them seen only once. V was shortened by 0 bases and J by 4 bases, with 10 bases between the two germline ends. This CDR3 has 14 residues. CDR1 is SGHRS and CDR2 is YFSETQ in the germline V gene. This clonotype originated in an older woman with acute or convalescent COVID-19. Sequences were obtained from peripheral blood. The genes are TRBV5-1 and TRBJ2-5, with a possible D match to TRBD1 (8 bases). The CDR3 here is CASSLDRGGETQYF. The CDR3 DNA reads TGCGCCAGCAGCTTGGACAGGGGGGGAGAGACCCAGTACTTC.